These T cell receptor beta chains were read from a single sample in a study of blood T cell repertoires in COVID-19. Repertoires were generated with immunoSEQ multiplex PCR, while TCRdb's copy carries only in-frame clones and drops some. In the table there are 160,000 or so clones, 79% of which are singletons. The material sequenced was peripheral blood. Receptors originate from a woman aged 60 to 75 with COVID-19, enrolled during active disease. Each CDR3 is given with its conserved first and last residue. Fields, in order: V gene, J gene, clone size, D gene, CDR3 protein, CDR3 DNA. A D gene is named only where the DNA matches it firmly. Not all rows give a size; the values are once, few, many and, for expanded clones, a class.

TRBV27	TRBJ2-7	NA	TRBD2	CASSIPGTSAYEQYF	TGTGCCAGCAGTATACCCGGGACTAGCGCCTACGAGCAGTACTTC
TRBV7-7	TRBJ2-3	NA	TRBD2	CASSFGGGSTDTQYF	TGTGCTAGCAGCTTTGGCGGGGGTAGCACAGATACGCAGTATTTT
TRBV29-1	TRBJ2-7	NA	NA	CSVVGQGNEQYF	TGCAGCGTTGTGGGGCAGGGGAACGAGCAGTACTTC
TRBV4-1	TRBJ1-5	NA	TRBD1	CASSPGTGGSTQHF	TGCGCCAGCAGCCCCGGGACAGGGGGCTCAACCCAGCATTTT
TRBV7-9	TRBJ2-3	NA	NA	CASRRDGPDTQYF	TGTGCCAGCAGGCGGGACGGACCAGATACGCAGTATTTT
TRBV18	TRBJ2-7	NA	TRBD1	CASSPLGQGDEQYF	TGTGCCAGCTCACCCCTCGGACAGGGGGACGAGCAGTACTTC
TRBV5-4	TRBJ2-2	NA	TRBD2	CASSRTGLGTNTGELFF	TGTGCCAGCAGCCGGACCGGACTAGGTACAAACACCGGGGAGCTGTTTTTT
TRBV20-1	TRBJ1-1	NA	TRBD1	CSAFRTGMAFF	TGCAGTGCTTTTAGGACAGGTATGGCTTTCTTT
TRBV7-2	TRBJ2-2	NA	NA	CASSKGSGELAGELFF	TGTGCCAGCAGCAAAGGGTCGGGGGAACTGGCTGGGGAGCTGTTTTTT
TRBV6-6	TRBJ2-5	NA	TRBD1	CASSRHGTGGNTETQYF	TGTGCCAGCAGCCGACATGGGACAGGGGGCAACACGGAGACCCAGTACTTC
TRBV9	TRBJ2-7	few	TRBD1	CASSGGTGGQYEQYF	TGTGCCAGCAGCGGTGGGACAGGGGGCCAGTACGAGCAGTACTTC
TRBV7-2	TRBJ2-7	NA	NA	CASSLDFTYEQYF	TGTGCCAGCAGCTTAGACTTTACCTACGAGCAGTACTTC
TRBV28	TRBJ1-4	NA	NA	CASSLTGGNEKLFF	TGTGCCAGCAGTTTGACAGGCGGGAATGAAAAACTGTTTTTT
TRBV5-1	TRBJ2-2	NA	NA	CASSFGTNTGELFF	TGCGCCAGCAGCTTCGGGACGAACACCGGGGAGCTGTTTTTT
TRBV5-5	TRBJ1-1	few	NA	CASSFNGVTEAFF	TGTGCCAGCAGCTTCAACGGGGTCACTGAAGCTTTCTTT
TRBV30	TRBJ1-6	NA	NA	CAWSGGGGLHNSPLHF	TGTGCCTGGAGTGGCGGCGGGGGGTTGCATAATTCACCCCTCCACTTT
TRBV6-2/TRBV6-3	TRBJ2-5	NA	NA	CASSYFSQGGETQYF	TGTGCCAGCAGTTACTTTTCCCAGGGGGGAGAGACCCAGTACTTC